The rows below give T cell receptor beta chains drawn from one sample of a study of CD8 T cells in ankylosing spondylitis. TCRdb reprocessed the 5' RACE reads via MiXCR and lists one record per CDR3 protein. Seen here are roughly 470,000 distinct CDR3 sequences, roughly a quarter observed once, and the top ten hold under 0.9%. Material for sequencing was blood, either unsorted or a sorted T cell fraction (not recorded which). The receptors here all came from a male donor with ankylosing spondylitis. CDR3s include the opening cysteine and the closing phenylalanine or tryptophan. Fields, in order: clone size, D gene, J gene, V gene, CDR3 DNA, CDR3 protein. D genes are given only for firm matches. Clone size is not always given. Where it is, it says once, few, many or a class for expanded clones.

few	NA	TRBJ1-1	TRBV27	TGTGCCAGCATTGCCCGTACGAGGTCGAAAGCTTTCTTT	CASIARTRSKAFF
few	NA	TRBJ2-2	TRBV6-2/TRBV6-3	TGTGCCAGCAGCCCCAGGGGACCGAACACCGGGGAGCTGTTTTTT	CASSPRGPNTGELFF
NA	NA	TRBJ1-5	TRBV5-6	TGTGCCAGCAGCTTACAGGGCTTCAATCAGCCCCAGCATTTT	CASSLQGFNQPQHF
few	NA	TRBJ1-5	TRBV20-1	TGCAGTGCAAGGGGGAGGGGCGGTCAGCCCCAGCATTTT	CSARGRGGQPQHF
NA	TRBD2	TRBJ2-2	TRBV6-2/TRBV6-3	TGTGCCAGCAGTTACTCCCCGGGGACTAGCGGGAGGGCCAACACCGGGGAGCTGTTTTTT	CASSYSPGTSGRANTGELFF
many	TRBD2	TRBJ2-1	TRBV5-1	TGCGCCAGCAGCTTATTAGCGGGAGCCTACAATGAGCAGTTCTTC	CASSLLAGAYNEQFF
NA	NA	TRBJ1-5	TRBV18	TGTGCCAGCTCAGCAAGGACAGCGGGTGATACCAATCAGCCCCAGCATTTT	CASSARTAGDTNQPQHF
many	NA	TRBJ1-1	TRBV5-1	TGCGCCAGCAGCTTGGAGTACGGGGTCACTGAAGCTTTCTTT	CASSLEYGVTEAFF
few	NA	TRBJ2-1	TRBV19	TGTGCCAGTAGTATAGTGTCCTCGAACTCCTACAATGAGCAGTTCTTC	CASSIVSSNSYNEQFF
few	NA	TRBJ2-5	TRBV7-2	TGTGCCAGCAGCAGACGACAAGGAGAGACCCAGTACTTC	CASSRRQGETQYF
NA	NA	TRBJ2-3	TRBV4-1	TGCGCCAGCAGCCAGGAGGAAATTCGAGATACGCAGTATTTT	CASSQEEIRDTQYF
few	NA	TRBJ2-3	TRBV7-9	TGTGCCAGCAGCTTCCAAGGTCACAACACAGATACGCAGTATTTT	CASSFQGHNTDTQYF
NA	TRBD1	TRBJ1-1	TRBV5-1	TGCGCCAGCAGCTTGGACAGGGGGATGAACACTGAAGCTTTCTTT	CASSLDRGMNTEAFF
NA	NA	TRBJ1-6	TRBV7-9	TGTGCCAGCAGCCCCATAGTCTGGCAGATTAATTCACCCCTCCACTTT	CASSPIVWQINSPLHF
few	NA	TRBJ1-3	TRBV3-1	TGTGCCAGCAGCCACTTGAGCTCTGGAAACACCATATATTTT	CASSHLSSGNTIYF
NA	NA	TRBJ2-7	TRBV5-1	TGCGCCAGCAGCCCGGGGACCTTCTACGAGCAGTACTTC	CASSPGTFYEQYF
NA	NA	TRBJ2-3	TRBV3-1	TGTGCCAGCAGCCAAAGGCGGAGTGGGACAGATACGCAGTATTTT	CASSQRRSGTDTQYF
few	TRBD1	TRBJ1-2	TRBV20-1	TGCAGTGCTACCGGGACAGGGTCTAACTATGGCTACACCTTC	CSATGTGSNYGYTF
NA	TRBD2	TRBJ2-5	TRBV20-1	TGCAGTGCAGGAGCGGGAGTCGGAGAGACCCAGTACTTC	CSAGAGVGETQYF
few	NA	TRBJ1-5	TRBV6-1	TGTGCCAGCAGTGAAACCCCCAGGTCGTATAGCAATCAGCCCCAGCATTTT	CASSETPRSYSNQPQHF
once	NA	TRBJ1-4	TRBV7-2	TGTGCCAGCAGCTTAGACGGACTAAGGGATGAAAAACTGTTTTTT	CASSLDGLRDEKLFF
NA	NA	TRBJ2-7	TRBV10-3	TGTGCCATCAGTGATCCCCCTAGCGCGTCAGGCGAGCAGTACTTC	CAISDPPSASGEQYF
NA	TRBD2	TRBJ2-2	TRBV7-2	TGTGCCAGCAGCCCAGGACTAGCGGGAGGTCCCGGGGAGCTGTTTTTT	CASSPGLAGGPGELFF
NA	NA	TRBJ1-2	TRBV5-6	TGTGCCTCCCTGCAGTCAAGAGCCTATGGCTACACCTTC	CASLQSRAYGYTF
NA	TRBD1	TRBJ1-1	TRBV20-1	TGCAGTGCTGGGACAGGTTATATGAACACTGAAGCTTTCTTT	CSAGTGYMNTEAFF
few	NA	TRBJ1-1	TRBV7-9	TGTGCCAGCAGCTGGGAGATGAACACTGAAGCTTTCTTT	CASSWEMNTEAFF
NA	NA	TRBJ1-2	TRBV12-3/TRBV12-4	TGTGCCAGCACCACCGGGACTCAACTTTATGGCTACACCTTC	CASTTGTQLYGYTF
few	NA	TRBJ1-2	TRBV28	TGTGCCAGTCAACTTCGGGCCGTCTTCGGCGGGGCGGGCTACACCTTC	CASQLRAVFGGAGYTF
NA	NA	TRBJ1-1	TRBV29-1	TGCAGCGTTGAAGTACAGGTGAACACTGAAGCTTTCTTT	CSVEVQVNTEAFF
NA	NA	TRBJ2-2	TRBV18	TGTGCCAGCTCATTCCAGGGCACCGGGGAGCTGTTTTTT	CASSFQGTGELFF
NA	NA	TRBJ1-2	TRBV7-9	TGTGCCAGCAGCTTTACTACTACCAGCTATGGCTACACCTTC	CASSFTTTSYGYTF
few	NA	TRBJ1-1	TRBV6-5	TGTGCCAGCAGTTACTCGGCCCTAGACCCAGAAGCTTTCTTT	CASSYSALDPEAFF
NA	NA	TRBJ2-3	TRBV18	TGTGCCAGCTCATCAACTATGGCACAGAGCACAGATACGCAGTATTTT	CASSSTMAQSTDTQYF
few	TRBD2	TRBJ2-1	TRBV5-1	TGCGCCAGCACTGATCTAGCGGGAGTAACGAATGAGCAGTTCTTC	CASTDLAGVTNEQFF